There are a few counts of the clone carrying this T cell receptor (beta chain). Arm-PCR of CDR3 regions and iRepertoire HTBI primers were used to build TCR beta libraries. TCRdb re-called the multiplex PCR reads through MiXCR, storing one row per CDR3 protein. The profile shows about 470,000 distinct CDR3 sequences, 20% of them singletons. The sample belongs to a study of regulatory T cells in long-lasting Graves disease. Stated time point: persistent/refractory GD, antithyroid drugs over 5 years with positive TRAb. The TCR library used RNA extracted from PBMCs. The CDR3 is 13 residues long. J gave up 5 bases and V 4 bases, and 5 bases lay outside the gene matches. Germline CDR1 reads DFQATT; CDR2 reads SNEGSKA (reference sequence).

The sample was peripheral blood mononuclear cells (PBMCs), taken when the disease was refractory, from a patient treated with antithyroid drugs. The J gene is TRBJ2-7, the V gene TRBV20-1; 10 nucleotides line up with TRBD2. The sequence was collected from a female donor with Graves disease. The CDR3 coding sequence is TGCAGTGCTACCAGCGGGAGGGGCGACGAGCAGTACTTC. As protein: CSATSGRGDEQYF.